This T cell receptor beta chain comes out of a study of T cell changes during pregnancy in multiple sclerosis. The V and J ends lost 1 base and 0 bases respectively, with 10 bases between them. Germline V gene sequence: CDR1 SGHVS, CDR2 FQNEAQ. The CDR3 has 16 amino acids. Profiling relied on immunoSEQ multiplex PCR, and the TCRdb table lists in-frame clones only, not all of them. The sample lists tens of thousands of clones, around 90% seen once, with just over 0.55% in the top ten. The sample consisted of CD4+ T cells from peripheral blood mononuclear cells, taken in the first trimester of pregnancy. This chain joins TRBV7-8 and TRBJ2-1; D not resolved. The TCR sequence derives from a female donor with multiple sclerosis, enrolled in a pregnancy study. The CDR3 nucleotides are TGTGCCAGCAGCTTAGTGGGCACTTCCTCCTACAATGAGCAGTTCTTC. Protein sequence: CASSLVGTSSYNEQFF.